This TCR beta chain emerged from a study of T cell repertoires in cytomegalovirus infection (dated by TCRdb to about 2019). For the study in its entirety: Alongside well-studied HLA-B-restricted epitopes, the peptide stimulations were aimed at recently identified HLA-C-restricted CMV epitopes, whose presentation resists viral immunomodulation. Donor HLA type was relevant to the analysis, because carriage of CMV infection together with the matching HLA type was indicated by public TCR beta signatures. Broad study findings and their caveats: In the ex vivo response, HLA-C-restricted CMV-specific TCR beta clonotypes were dominant, and in two of eight donors the single most frequent clonotype came from this HLA-C-restricted group. Carriers of CMV infection plus the relevant HLA type were discriminated by the cumulative frequency of public TCR beta family members in the study cohort and in an independent roughly 400-donor cohort.

Points on this clonotype: What antigen it recognizes has not been identified. No base quality values were provided; no much bigger clone lies one nucleotide off.

Including cysteine and phenylalanine, the CDR3 has 13 amino acids. Only the CDR3 DNA stays, 39 bases, in frame from base 1. The germline V gene supplies CDR1 SGHRS and CDR2 YFSETQ. Trimming takes 2 bases from V and 6 bases from J, and the germline ends sit 11 bases apart. The sequencer was an Illumina HiSeq 1500. TCRdb took the public reads, trimmed them with fastp at Q25, ran MiXCR for clone calling and kept in-frame beta chains. Under each unique CDR3 protein, matching rows form one entry showing the most common genes and DNA. The sample records roughly 340,000 distinct CDR3 sequences, 25% to 35% of which are singletons. The ten largest make up around 20% of the sample. This specimen's treatment or condition label, interpreted: in vitro stimulation with specific CMV peptide epitopes to enrich CMV-specific T cells.

This chain is built from TRBV5-1 and TRBJ1-2; a tentative D match to TRBD1 spans 5 bases. This sequence was found in a human donor in good health (CMV status not recorded). Some clones in this sample may be carry-over from other donors' samples. The source material was cultured PBMCs, sampled from culture after CMV antigen stimulation. The nucleotides are TGCGCCAGCAGCTTCCCCGGGGCAGATGGCTACACCTTC. Translation gives CASSFPGADGYTF.